This paragraph covers one TCR beta chain sequence. These data are taken from a study of blood T cells in healthy people across ages. The CDR3 covers 18 residues. Germline V gene sequence: CDR1 MDHEN, CDR2 SYDVKM. V was shortened by 5 bases and J by 0 bases, with 17 bases between the two germline ends. Roughly 9.2 milliliters of peripheral blood were drawn from each donor into EDTA-treated tubes. The extraction recovered at least 5.5 micrograms of total RNA per sample. Next came a second PCR, run for about 6 to 12 cycles, which used a sample-barcoded 5' primer along with a J-beta primer mix. Each CDR3 protein is one row after TCRdb ran MiXCR on the 5' RACE reads. The table includes some 1.5 million distinct CDR3 sequences, 42% detected once.

The TCR comes from a woman under 30 in good health. The sequencing sample was made of blood. The V and J genes are TRBV28 and TRBJ1-6; D is uncertain. The CDR3 here is CASSPSVGPSSYNSPLHF. CDR3 bases: TGTGCCAGCAGTCCTTCGGTCGGACCGAGCTCCTATAATTCACCCCTCCACTTT.